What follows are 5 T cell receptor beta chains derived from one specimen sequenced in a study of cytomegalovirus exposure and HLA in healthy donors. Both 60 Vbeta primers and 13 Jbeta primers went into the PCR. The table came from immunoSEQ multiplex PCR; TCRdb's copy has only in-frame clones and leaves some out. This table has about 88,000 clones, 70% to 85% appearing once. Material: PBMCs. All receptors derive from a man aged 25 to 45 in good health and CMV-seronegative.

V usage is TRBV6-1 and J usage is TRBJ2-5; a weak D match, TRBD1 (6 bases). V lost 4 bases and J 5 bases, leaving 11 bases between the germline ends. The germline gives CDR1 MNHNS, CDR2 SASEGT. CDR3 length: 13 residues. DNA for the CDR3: TGTGCCAGCAGTGGTGGGGGCGAGGAGACCCAGTACTTC. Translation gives CASSGGGEETQYF.

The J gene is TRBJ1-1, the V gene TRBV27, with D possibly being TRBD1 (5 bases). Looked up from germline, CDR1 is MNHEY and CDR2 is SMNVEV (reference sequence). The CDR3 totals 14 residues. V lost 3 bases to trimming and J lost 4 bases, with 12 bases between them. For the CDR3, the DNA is TGTGCCAGCAGTTTGCATCGACAGACCACTGAAGCTTTCTTT. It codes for CASSLHRQTTEAFF.

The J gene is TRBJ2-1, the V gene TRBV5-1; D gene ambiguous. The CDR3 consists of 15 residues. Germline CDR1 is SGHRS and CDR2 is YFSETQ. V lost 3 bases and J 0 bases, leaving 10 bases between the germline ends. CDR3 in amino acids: CASSSTLSSYNEQFF. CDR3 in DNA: TGCGCCAGCAGCTCAACACTAAGCTCCTACAATGAGCAGTTCTTC.

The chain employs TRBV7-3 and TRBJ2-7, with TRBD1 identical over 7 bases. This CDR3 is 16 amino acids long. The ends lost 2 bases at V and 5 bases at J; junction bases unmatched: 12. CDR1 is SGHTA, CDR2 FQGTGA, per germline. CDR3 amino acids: CASSLVGGIEMDEQYF. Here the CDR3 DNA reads TGTGCCAGCAGCTTAGTAGGGGGCATCGAAATGGACGAGCAGTACTTC.

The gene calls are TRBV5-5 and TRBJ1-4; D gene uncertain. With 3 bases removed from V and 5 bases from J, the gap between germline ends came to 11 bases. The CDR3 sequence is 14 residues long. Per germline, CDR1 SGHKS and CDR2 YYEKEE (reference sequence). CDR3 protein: CASSSNTVNEKLFF. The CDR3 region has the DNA TGTGCCAGCAGCTCAAATACAGTGAATGAAAAACTGTTTTTT.